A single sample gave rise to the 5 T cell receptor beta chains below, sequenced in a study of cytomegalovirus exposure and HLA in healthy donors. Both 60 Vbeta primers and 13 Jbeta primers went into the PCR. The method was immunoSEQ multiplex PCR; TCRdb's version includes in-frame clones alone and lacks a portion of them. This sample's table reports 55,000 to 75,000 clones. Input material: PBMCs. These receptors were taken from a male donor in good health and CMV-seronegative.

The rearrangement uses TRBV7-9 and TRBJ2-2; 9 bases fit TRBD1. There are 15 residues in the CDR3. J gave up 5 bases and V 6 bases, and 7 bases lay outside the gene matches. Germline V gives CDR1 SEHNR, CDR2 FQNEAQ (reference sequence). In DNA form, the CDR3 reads TGTGCCAGCAGGGCCGGGACAGGGATTACCGGGGAGCTGTTTTTT. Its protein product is CASRAGTGITGELFF.

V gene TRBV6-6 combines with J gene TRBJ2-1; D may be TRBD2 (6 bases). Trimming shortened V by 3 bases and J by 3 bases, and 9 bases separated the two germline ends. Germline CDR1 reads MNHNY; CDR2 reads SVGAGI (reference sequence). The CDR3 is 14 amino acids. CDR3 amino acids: CASSYGGNYNEQFF. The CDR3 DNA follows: TGTGCCAGCAGTTATGGGGGGAACTACAATGAGCAGTTCTTC.

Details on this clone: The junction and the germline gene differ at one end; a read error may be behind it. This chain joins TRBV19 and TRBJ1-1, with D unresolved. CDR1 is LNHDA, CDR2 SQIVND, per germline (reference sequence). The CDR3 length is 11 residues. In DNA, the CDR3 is TGTGCCAGTAGTAGAGCCACTGAAGATTTCTTT. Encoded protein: CASSRATEDFF.

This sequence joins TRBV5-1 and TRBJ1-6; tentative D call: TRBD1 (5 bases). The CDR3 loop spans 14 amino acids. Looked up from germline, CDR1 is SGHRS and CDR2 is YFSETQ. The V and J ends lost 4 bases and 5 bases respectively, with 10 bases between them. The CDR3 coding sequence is TGCGCCAGCAGCGGCGGGACGAATAATTCACCCCTCCACTTT. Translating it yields CASSGGTNNSPLHF.

For the CDR3, the DNA is TGTGCCAGCAGCTTGGATGCAGTTGCTGGCTACACCTTC. Encoded protein: CASSLDAVAGYTF. This chain connects TRBV5-5 to TRBJ1-2; D call uncertain. The germline CDR1 and CDR2 sequences are SGHKS and YYEKEE (reference sequence). This CDR3 has 13 amino acids. The V and J ends lost 0 bases and 7 bases respectively, with 10 bases between them.